The clone carrying this T cell receptor (beta chain) was recorded many times. Its antigen remains unidentified. TCRdb redid the calling of the reads with MiXCR, one entry per CDR3 protein. Of about 320,000 distinct CDR3 sequences listed, more than 8% are singletons. V lost 1 base and J lost 5, with 6 bases in between. Germline V lookup: CDR1 DFQATT, CDR2 SNEGSKA (reference sequence). The CDR3 totals 13 residues. This sample is part of a study of T cell repertoires in cytomegalovirus infection. Study summary: Both CMV infection and a matching HLA type were indicated by public TCR beta signatures.

Findings and limits, study-wide: The cumulative frequency of public TCR beta families identified carriers of CMV plus the relevant HLA.

V is TRBV20-1 and J is TRBJ1-6, with a tentative D call TRBD1 (5 bases). The specimen sequenced was PBMCs. The receptor comes from a human donor in good health (CMV status not recorded). Some clones in this sample may be carry-over from other donors' samples. CDR3 sequence: CSARVGDNSPLHF. The CDR3, as DNA: TGCAGTGCTAGAGTGGGGGATAATTCACCCCTCCACTTT.